This T cell receptor (beta chain) was sequenced during a study of cytomegalovirus exposure and HLA in healthy donors. CDR1 is MNHNS, CDR2 SASEGT, per germline. CDR3 length: 14 amino acids. The V and J ends lost 3 bases and 9 bases, in that order; junction bases with no gene match: 7. 60 Vbeta and 13 Jbeta primers were used in PCR. Produced via immunoSEQ multiplex PCR; TCRdb's table is partial and in-frame only. The sample has some 150,000 clones; about 85% are singletons. Sequenced: PBMCs. This receptor was taken from a human donor in good health. The rearrangement links TRBV6-1 to TRBJ1-5; 8 bases align to TRBD1. CDR3 residues: CASSDAGGSVPQHF. CDR3 bases: TGTGCCAGCAGTGACGCAGGGGGCTCGGTGCCCCAGCATTTT.